The entry that follows covers one T cell receptor (beta chain) sequence. The CDR3 is 13 residues long. Germline V gene lookup returns CDR1 SEHNR and CDR2 FQNEAQ (reference sequence). Trimming removed 5 bases from V and 4 bases from J, with 12 bases in between. Clones were sequenced by immunoSEQ multiplex PCR, and TCRdb holds only the in-frame ones, with some missing. The sample carries tens of thousands of clones, around 91% recorded once. This specimen belongs to a study of OX40 agonist ivuxolimab in advanced cancers. Overall study context: Past anti-PD-1, anti-PD-L1 or anti-CTLA-4 therapy was accepted, and 40% had received some. Partial responses were seen in three patients, one with hepatocellular carcinoma and two with cutaneous melanoma.

The chain has TRBV7-9 and TRBJ2-7; D is unresolved. Material: CD4+ or CD8+ T cells sorted from blood, obtained in a trial of the OX40 agonist ivuxolimab. The receptor was derived from an adult with an advanced solid tumor such as melanoma, head and neck, liver or kidney cancer. In nucleotides, the CDR3 is TGTGCCAGCAGCAGATCAGGAATTTACGAGCAGTACTTC. This gives the protein CASSRSGIYEQYF. Together with reference TRBV7-9 and TRBJ2-7, the CDR3 gives the full variable domain: DTGVSQNPRHKITKRGQNVTFRCDPISEHNRLYWYRQTLGQGPEFLTYFQNEAQLEKSRLLSDRFSAERPKGSFSTLEIQRTEQGDSAMYLCASSRSGIYEQYFGPGTRLTVT.